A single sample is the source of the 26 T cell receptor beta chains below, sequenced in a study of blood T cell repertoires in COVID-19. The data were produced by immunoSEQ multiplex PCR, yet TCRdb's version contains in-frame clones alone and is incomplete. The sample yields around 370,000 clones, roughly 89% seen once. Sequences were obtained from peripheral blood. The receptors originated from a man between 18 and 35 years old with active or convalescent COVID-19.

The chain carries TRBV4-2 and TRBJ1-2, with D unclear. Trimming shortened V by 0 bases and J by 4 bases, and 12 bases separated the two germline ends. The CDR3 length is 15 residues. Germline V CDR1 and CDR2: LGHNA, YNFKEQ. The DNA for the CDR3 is TGTGCCAGCAGCCAAGATATGAGCGTTCTCTATGGCTACACCTTC. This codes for CASSQDMSVLYGYTF.

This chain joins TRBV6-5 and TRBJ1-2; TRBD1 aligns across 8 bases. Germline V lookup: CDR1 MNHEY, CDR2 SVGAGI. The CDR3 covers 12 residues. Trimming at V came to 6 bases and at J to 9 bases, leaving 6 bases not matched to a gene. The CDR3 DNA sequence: TGTGCCAGCAGCCGACAGGGGCTGAGCTACACCTTC. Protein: CASSRQGLSYTF.

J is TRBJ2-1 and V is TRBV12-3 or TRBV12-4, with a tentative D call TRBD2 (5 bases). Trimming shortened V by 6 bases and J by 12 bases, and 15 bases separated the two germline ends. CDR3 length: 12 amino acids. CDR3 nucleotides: TGTGCCAGCAGGGAAGGTCTTCGGGGGCAGTTCTTC. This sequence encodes CASREGLRGQFF.

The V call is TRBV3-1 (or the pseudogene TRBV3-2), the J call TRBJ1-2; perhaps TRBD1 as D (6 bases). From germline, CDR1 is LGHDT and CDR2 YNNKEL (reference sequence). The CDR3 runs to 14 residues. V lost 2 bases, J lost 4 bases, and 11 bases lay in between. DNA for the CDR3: TGTGCCAGCAGCCAACAAACAGGGCTCTATGGCTACACCTTC. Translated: CASSQQTGLYGYTF.

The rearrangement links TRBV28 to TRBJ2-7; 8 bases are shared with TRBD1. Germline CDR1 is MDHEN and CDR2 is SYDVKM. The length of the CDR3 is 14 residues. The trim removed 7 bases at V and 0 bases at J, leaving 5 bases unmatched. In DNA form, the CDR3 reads TGTGCCAGCACCCTCAGGGGGCACTCCTACGAGCAGTACTTC. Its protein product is CASTLRGHSYEQYF.

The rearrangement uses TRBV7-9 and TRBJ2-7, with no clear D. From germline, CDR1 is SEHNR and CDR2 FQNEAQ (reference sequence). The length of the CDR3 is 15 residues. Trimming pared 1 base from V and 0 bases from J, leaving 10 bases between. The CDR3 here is CASSLVGPLSYEQYF. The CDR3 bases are TGTGCCAGCAGCTTAGTGGGCCCTCTCTCCTACGAGCAGTACTTC.

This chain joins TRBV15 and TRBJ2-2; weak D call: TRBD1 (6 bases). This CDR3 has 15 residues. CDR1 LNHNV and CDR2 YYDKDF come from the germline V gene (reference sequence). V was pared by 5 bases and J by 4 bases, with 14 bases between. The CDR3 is CATSSRTVGTGELFF. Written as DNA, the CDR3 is TGTGCCACCAGCTCTCGGACAGTGGGCACCGGGGAGCTGTTTTTT.

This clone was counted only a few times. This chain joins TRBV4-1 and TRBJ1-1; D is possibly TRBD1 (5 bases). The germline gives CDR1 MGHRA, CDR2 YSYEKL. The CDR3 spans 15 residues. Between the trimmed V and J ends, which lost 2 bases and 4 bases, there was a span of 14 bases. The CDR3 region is CASSQLSLDTTEAFF. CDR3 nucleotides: TGCGCCAGCAGCCAACTATCTTTGGACACCACTGAAGCTTTCTTT.

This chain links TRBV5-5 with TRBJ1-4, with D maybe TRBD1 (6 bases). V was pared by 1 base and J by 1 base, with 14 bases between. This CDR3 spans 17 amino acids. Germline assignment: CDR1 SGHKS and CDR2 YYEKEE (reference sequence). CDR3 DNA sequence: TGTGCCAGCAGCTTGACCTCGGACAGCCTAACTAATGAAAAACTGTTTTTT. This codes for CASSLTSDSLTNEKLFF.

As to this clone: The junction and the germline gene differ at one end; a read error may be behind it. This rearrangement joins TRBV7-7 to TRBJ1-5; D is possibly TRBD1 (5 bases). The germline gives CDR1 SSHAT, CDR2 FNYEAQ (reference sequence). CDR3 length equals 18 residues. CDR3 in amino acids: CASSLGARAKAGNQPQHF. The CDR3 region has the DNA TGTGCTAGCAGCTTAGGGGCCAGGGCGAAGGCTGGCAATCAGCCCCAGCATTTT.

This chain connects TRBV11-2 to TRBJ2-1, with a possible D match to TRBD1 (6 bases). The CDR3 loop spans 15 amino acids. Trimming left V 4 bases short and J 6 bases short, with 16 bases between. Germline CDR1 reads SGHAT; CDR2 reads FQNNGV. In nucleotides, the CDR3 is TGTGCCAGCAGCTCCGCCCCCCTCAGGGGCAATGAGCAGTTCTTC. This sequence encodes CASSSAPLRGNEQFF.

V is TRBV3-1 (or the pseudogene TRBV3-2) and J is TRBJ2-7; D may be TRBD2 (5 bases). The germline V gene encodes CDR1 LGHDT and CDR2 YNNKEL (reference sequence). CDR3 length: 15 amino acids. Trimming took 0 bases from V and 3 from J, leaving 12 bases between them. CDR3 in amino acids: CASSQEGPSIYEQYF. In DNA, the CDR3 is TGTGCCAGCAGCCAAGAAGGCCCTAGCATCTACGAGCAGTACTTC.

The CDR3 DNA reads TGTGCCAGCAGCCCAACCGGGGTCCGGAGCACAGATACGCAGTATTTT. It encodes CASSPTGVRSTDTQYF. The chain joins TRBV7-9 to TRBJ2-3, with a tentative D call TRBD2 (5 bases). This CDR3 has 16 residues. With 5 bases removed from V and 0 bases from J, the gap between germline ends came to 15 bases. The germline V gene encodes CDR1 SEHNR and CDR2 FQNEAQ (reference sequence).

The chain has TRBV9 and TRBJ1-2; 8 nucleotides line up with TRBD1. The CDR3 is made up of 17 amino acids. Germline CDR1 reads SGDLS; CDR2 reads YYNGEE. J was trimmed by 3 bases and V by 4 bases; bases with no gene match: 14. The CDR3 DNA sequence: TGTGCCAGCAGCACGAGGGGGGACAGGTCTTTTCACTATGGCTACACCTTC. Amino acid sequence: CASSTRGDRSFHYGYTF.

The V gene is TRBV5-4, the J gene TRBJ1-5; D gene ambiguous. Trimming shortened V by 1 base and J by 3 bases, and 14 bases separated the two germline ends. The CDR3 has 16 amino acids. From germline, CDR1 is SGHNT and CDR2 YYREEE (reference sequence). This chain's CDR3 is CASSLSPEGSNQPQHF. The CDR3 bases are TGTGCCAGCAGCTTGTCTCCCGAGGGCTCCAATCAGCCCCAGCATTTT.

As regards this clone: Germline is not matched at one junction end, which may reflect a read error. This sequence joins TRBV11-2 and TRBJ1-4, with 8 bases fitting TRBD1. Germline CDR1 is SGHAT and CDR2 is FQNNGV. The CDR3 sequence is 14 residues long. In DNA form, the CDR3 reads TGTGCCAGCAGCTTACAGGGGGCTAACGAAAAACTGTTTTTT. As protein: CASSLQGANEKLFF.

CDR3: CASNLQGGNYGYTF. The CDR3 DNA reads as TGTGCCAGTAATCTACAGGGGGGGAACTATGGCTACACCTTC. The chain recombines TRBV19 with TRBJ1-2; 8 bases align to TRBD1. V trimming: 7 bases; J trimming: 2 bases; junction bases outside the gene matches: 6. This CDR3 has 14 amino acids. The germline V gene encodes CDR1 LNHDA and CDR2 SQIVND (reference sequence). The full variable domain, in which reference TRBV19 and TRBJ1-2 provide the parts outside the CDR3, is DGGITQSPKYLFRKEGQNVTLSCEQNLNHDAMYWYRQDPGQGLRLIYYSQIVNDFQKGDIAEGYSVSREKKESFPLTVTSAQKNPTAFYLCASNLQGGNYGYTFGSGTRLTVV.

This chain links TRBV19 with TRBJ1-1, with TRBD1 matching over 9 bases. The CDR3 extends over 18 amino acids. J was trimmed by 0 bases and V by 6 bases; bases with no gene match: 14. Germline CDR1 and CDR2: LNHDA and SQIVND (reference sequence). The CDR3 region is CASRHDRGGDMVNTEAFF. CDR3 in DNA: TGTGCCAGTAGGCACGACAGGGGGGGAGATATGGTGAACACTGAAGCTTTCTTT. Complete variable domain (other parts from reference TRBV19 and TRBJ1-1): DGGITQSPKYLFRKEGQNVTLSCEQNLNHDAMYWYRQDPGQGLRLIYYSQIVNDFQKGDIAEGYSVSREKKESFPLTVTSAQKNPTAFYLCASRHDRGGDMVNTEAFFGQGTRLTVV.

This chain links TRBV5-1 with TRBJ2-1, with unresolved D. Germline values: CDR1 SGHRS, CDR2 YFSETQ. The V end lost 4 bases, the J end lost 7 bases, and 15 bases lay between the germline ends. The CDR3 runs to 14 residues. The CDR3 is CASSPRSPTNEQFF. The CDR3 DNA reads TGCGCCAGCAGCCCGAGGTCCCCCACTAATGAGCAGTTCTTC.

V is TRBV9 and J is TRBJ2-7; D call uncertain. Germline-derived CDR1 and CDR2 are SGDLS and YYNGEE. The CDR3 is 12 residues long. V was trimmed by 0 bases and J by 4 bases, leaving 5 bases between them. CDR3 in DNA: TGTGCCAGCAGCGTAGATGAGTACGAGCAGTACTTC. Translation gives CASSVDEYEQYF.

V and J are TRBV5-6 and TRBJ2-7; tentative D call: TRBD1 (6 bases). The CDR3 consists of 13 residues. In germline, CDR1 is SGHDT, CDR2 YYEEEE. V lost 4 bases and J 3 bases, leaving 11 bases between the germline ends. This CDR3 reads CASSPRTDYEQYF. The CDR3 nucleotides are TGTGCCAGCAGCCCTCGGACAGACTACGAGCAGTACTTC.

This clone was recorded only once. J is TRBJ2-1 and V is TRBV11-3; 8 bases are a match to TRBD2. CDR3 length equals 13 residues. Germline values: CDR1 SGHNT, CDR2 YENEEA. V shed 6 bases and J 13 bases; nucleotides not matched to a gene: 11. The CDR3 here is CASSRDSGKSQFF. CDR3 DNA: TGTGCCAGCAGTCGAGATAGCGGGAAAAGTCAGTTCTTC. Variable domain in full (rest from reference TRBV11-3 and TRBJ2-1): EAGVVQSPRYKIIEKKQPVAFWCNPISGHNTLYWYLQNLGQGPELLIRYENEEAVDDSQLPKDRFSAERLKGVDSTLKIQPAELGDSAVYLCASSRDSGKSQFFGPGTRLTVL.

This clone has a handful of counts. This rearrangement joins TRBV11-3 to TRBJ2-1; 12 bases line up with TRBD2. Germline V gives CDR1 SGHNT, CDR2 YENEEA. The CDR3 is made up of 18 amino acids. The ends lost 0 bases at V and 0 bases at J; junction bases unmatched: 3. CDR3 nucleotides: TGTGCCAGCAGCTTAGACGGGACTAGCGGGTCCTCCTACAATGAGCAGTTCTTC. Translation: CASSLDGTSGSSYNEQFF.

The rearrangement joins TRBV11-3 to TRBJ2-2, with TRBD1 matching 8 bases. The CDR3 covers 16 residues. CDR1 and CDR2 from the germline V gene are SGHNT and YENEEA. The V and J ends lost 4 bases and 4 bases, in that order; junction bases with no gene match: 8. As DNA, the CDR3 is TGTGCCAGCAGCTGGCGCGGACAGGGAGGCACCGGGGAGCTGTTTTTT. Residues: CASSWRGQGGTGELFF.

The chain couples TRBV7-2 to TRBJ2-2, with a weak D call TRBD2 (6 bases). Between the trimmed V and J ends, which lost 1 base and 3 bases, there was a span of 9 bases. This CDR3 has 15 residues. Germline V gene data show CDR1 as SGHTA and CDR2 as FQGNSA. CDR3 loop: CASSLDGRHTGELFF. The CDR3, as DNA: TGTGCCAGCAGCTTAGACGGGAGACACACCGGGGAGCTGTTTTTT.

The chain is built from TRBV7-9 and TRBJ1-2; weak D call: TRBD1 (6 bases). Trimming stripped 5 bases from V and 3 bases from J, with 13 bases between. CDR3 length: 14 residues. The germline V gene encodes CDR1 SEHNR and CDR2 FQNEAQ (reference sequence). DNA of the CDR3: TGTGCCAGCAGCCCACAGGGCAGCTACTATGGCTACACCTTC. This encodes CASSPQGSYYGYTF.